Shown below are 18 T cell receptor beta chains from a single sample sequenced in a study of response to subunit inactivated influenza vaccine. TCRdb redid the calling of the RT-PCR reads with MiXCR, one entry per CDR3 protein. The table shows hundreds of thousands of distinct CDR3 sequences, with 12% to 15% occurring only once. The sample in question was PBMCs from blood, obtained 14 days before vaccination. All receptors derive from a man in his forties or fifties who received an inactivated influenza vaccine.

This clonotype has only a few counts. The chain uses TRBV20-1 and TRBJ1-1; D unclear. Germline CDR1 DFQATT, CDR2 SNEGSKA (reference sequence). This CDR3 spans 12 amino acids. V was pared by 3 bases and J by 2 bases, with 7 bases between. The CDR3 loop is CSARDVNTEAFF. The CDR3 region has the DNA TGCAGTGCTAGGGACGTAAACACTGAAGCTTTCTTT.

The chain has TRBV29-1 and TRBJ1-2; D may be TRBD1 (6 bases). Trimming took 0 bases from V and 2 from J, leaving 10 bases between them. The CDR3 sequence is 14 residues long. The germline gives CDR1 SQVTM, CDR2 ANQGSEA. The CDR3 loop reads CSVEEGAANYGYTF. For the CDR3, the DNA is TGCAGCGTTGAAGAGGGGGCTGCCAACTATGGCTACACCTTC.

Written as DNA, the CDR3 is TGCGCCAGCAGCCAAGATCTGGCGGCAGGGGACTCCTACGAGCAGTACTTC. The encoded protein is CASSQDLAAGDSYEQYF. The chain links TRBV4-3 to TRBJ2-7, with D possibly matching TRBD1 (6 bases). Between the trimmed V and J ends, which lost 0 bases and 0 bases, there was a span of 15 bases. CDR1 is LGHNA, CDR2 YSLEER, per germline. This CDR3 is 17 amino acids long.

This clonotype was counted a few times. The gene calls are TRBV18 and TRBJ2-7, with TRBD1 matching over 8 bases. The germline CDR1 and CDR2 sequences are KGHSH and LQKENI. This CDR3 is 14 amino acids long. V lost 3 bases and J lost 3; bases outside the gene matches: 4. DNA of the CDR3: TGTGCCAGCTCACCCTGGGACAGGAACTACGAGCAGTACTTC. Translation: CASSPWDRNYEQYF.

This clonotype occurred a few times. J is TRBJ2-3 and V is TRBV6-1, with D maybe TRBD2 (6 bases). Germline CDR1 reads MNHNS; CDR2 reads SASEGT. The CDR3 contains 15 residues. V gave up 8 bases and J gave up 4 bases, with 19 bases separating them. The CDR3 DNA sequence: TGTGCCAGCTCCCGGCGGGGACCGCCCTCAGATACGCAGTATTTT. Protein product: CASSRRGPPSDTQYF.

CDR3 in amino acids: CASSYPPGETQYF. The CDR3 DNA is TGTGCCAGCAGTTACCCCCCCGGAGAGACCCAGTACTTC. The chain has TRBV6-2 or TRBV6-3 and TRBJ2-5, with no clear D. Trimming shortened V by 2 bases and J by 4 bases, and 8 bases separated the two germline ends. Germline V gene data show CDR1 as MNHEY and CDR2 as SVGEGT. This CDR3 has 13 residues.

This clonotype was seen ten or more times. This rearrangement joins TRBV7-8 to TRBJ2-3, with a possible D match to TRBD1 (7 bases). CDR3 length: 15 residues. Trimming took 4 bases from V and 3 from J, leaving 14 bases between them. The V gene's germline CDR1 is SGHVS and CDR2 FQNEAQ. CDR3 nucleotide sequence: TGTGCCAGCAGCTGGGGCAGGGGGGTTACAGATACGCAGTATTTT. Encoded protein: CASSWGRGVTDTQYF.

The chain carries TRBV7-2 and TRBJ2-2; tentative D call: TRBD2 (6 bases). Germline CDR1 SGHTA, CDR2 FQGNSA. The CDR3 sequence is 14 residues long. V gave up 3 bases and J gave up 4 bases, with 9 bases separating them. The CDR3 region is CASSFAGRTGELFF. CDR3 in DNA: TGTGCCAGCAGCTTTGCGGGGCGCACCGGGGAGCTGTTTTTT.

This clonotype showed up just a few times. This chain joins TRBV6-1 and TRBJ2-3, with no clear D. Between the trimmed V and J ends, which lost 5 bases and 9 bases, there was a span of 21 bases. The CDR3 covers 15 residues. The V gene's germline CDR1 is MNHNS and CDR2 SASEGT. The CDR3 DNA follows: TGTGCCAGCAGTCCCGCGAGCAGACTTCAAGGGACGCAGTATTTT. Translation: CASSPASRLQGTQYF.

This chain links TRBV20-1 with TRBJ2-2; D unresolved. Germline values: CDR1 DFQATT, CDR2 SNEGSKA (reference sequence). The V and J ends lost 5 bases and 2 bases respectively, with 9 bases between them. This CDR3 has 13 amino acids. CDR3 region: CSASRSNTGELFF. DNA of the CDR3: TGCAGTGCTTCTAGATCCAACACCGGGGAGCTGTTTTTT.

The CDR3 DNA reads as TGTGCCAGCAGCCCCAAGGGGGGGCAAGTTAATACGCAGTATTTT. Protein: CASSPKGGQVNTQYF. The chain joins TRBV25-1 to TRBJ2-3; possibly TRBD2 for D (7 bases). V lost 6 bases, J lost 7 bases, and 20 bases lay in between. Germline loops: CDR1 MGHDK, CDR2 SYGVNS. This CDR3 region has 15 residues.

In the case of this clonotype: A read error may account for a junction end that differs from germline. The gene calls are TRBV7-9 and TRBJ2-5; TRBD2 matches 7 bases. This CDR3 contains 14 residues. The germline CDR1 and CDR2 sequences are SEHNR and FQNEAQ (reference sequence). DNA of the CDR3: TGTGCCAGCAGCTTAAGGGACTACGAAGAGACCCGGTACTTC. It specifies CASSLRDYEETRYF.

This rearrangement joins TRBV4-2 to TRBJ2-2; TRBD2 matches at 7 bases. CDR3 length: 15 amino acids. Germline V CDR1 and CDR2: LGHNA, YNFKEQ. V was pared by 1 base and J by 1 base, with 0 bases of the junction left unmatched. The CDR3 here is CASSQASGNTGELFF. The DNA for the CDR3 is TGTGCCAGCAGCCAAGCTAGCGGGAACACCGGGGAGCTGTTTTTT.

This chain uses TRBV5-1 with TRBJ2-7; no clear D. Trimming stripped 0 bases from V and 5 bases from J, with 12 bases between. The length of the CDR3 is 14 residues. Germline assignment: CDR1 SGHRS and CDR2 YFSETQ. CDR3 DNA: TGCGCCAGCAGCTTGGTAGGCACGGCCGACGAGCAGTACTTC. Translation: CASSLVGTADEQYF.

The chain combines TRBV5-1 with TRBJ1-1; TRBD1 aligns across 9 bases. Germline CDR1 and CDR2: SGHRS and YFSETQ. The V gene end was trimmed by 5 bases and the J gene end by 1 base; junction bases not matched to a gene: 3. The CDR3 is 14 amino acids. CDR3 sequence (DNA): TGCGCCAGCAGGCAGGGACAGGGGAACACTGAAGCTTTCTTT. As protein: CASRQGQGNTEAFF.

This clonotype was seen more than once but under ten times. The CDR3 protein is CASRMAGQSYEQYF. In DNA form, the CDR3 reads TGTGCCAGCAGGATGGCGGGACAGTCCTACGAGCAGTACTTC. This chain links TRBV12-3 or TRBV12-4 with TRBJ2-7; a weak D match, TRBD1 (7 bases). V gave up 6 bases and J gave up 1 base, with 13 bases separating them. CDR3 size: 14 residues.

The chain has TRBV30 and TRBJ2-7; D gene uncertain. V lost 1 base and J lost 2, with 9 bases in between. CDR3 length equals 13 residues. Germline CDR1 reads GTSNPN; CDR2 reads SVGIG (reference sequence). CDR3 protein: CAWSEVITYEQYF. For the CDR3, the DNA is TGTGCCTGGAGTGAAGTCATAACCTACGAGCAGTACTTC.

This clonotype appeared a few times. The chain employs TRBV15 and TRBJ2-2, with a possible D match to TRBD2 (6 bases). The CDR3 consists of 15 residues. Trimming shortened V by 0 bases and J by 3 bases, and 8 bases separated the two germline ends. Germline V lookup: CDR1 LNHNV, CDR2 YYDKDF (reference sequence). CDR3 bases: TGTGCCACCAGCAGAGATGGGGGGTACACCGGGGAGCTGTTTTTT. Translated, it gives CATSRDGGYTGELFF.